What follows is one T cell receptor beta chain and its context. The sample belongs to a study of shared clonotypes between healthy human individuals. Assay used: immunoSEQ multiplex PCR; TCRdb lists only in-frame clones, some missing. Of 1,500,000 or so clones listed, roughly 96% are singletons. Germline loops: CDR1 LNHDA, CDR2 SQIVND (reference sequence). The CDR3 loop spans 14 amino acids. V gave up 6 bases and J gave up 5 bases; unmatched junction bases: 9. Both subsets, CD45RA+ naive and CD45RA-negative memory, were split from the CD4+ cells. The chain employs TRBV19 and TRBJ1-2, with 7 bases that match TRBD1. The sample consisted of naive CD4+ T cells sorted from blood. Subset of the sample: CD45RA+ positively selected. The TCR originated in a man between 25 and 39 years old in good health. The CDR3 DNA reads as TGTGCCAGTAGGACTTCCGGGACAGCATATGGCTACACCTTC. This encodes CASRTSGTAYGYTF. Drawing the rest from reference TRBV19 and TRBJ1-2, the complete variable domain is DGGITQSPKYLFRKEGQNVTLSCEQNLNHDAMYWYRQDPGQGLRLIYYSQIVNDFQKGDIAEGYSVSREKKESFPLTVTSAQKNPTAFYLCASRTSGTAYGYTFGSGTRLTVV.